The present entry profiles one TCR beta chain with its context. CDR1 is SGHTS, CDR2 YDEGEE, per germline. The trim removed 4 bases at V and 3 bases at J, leaving 4 bases unmatched. The CDR3 loop spans 14 amino acids. Assay: immunoSEQ multiplex PCR; the TCRdb copy retains only in-frame clones and omits some. The sample holds 54,000 or so clones, 81% seen once. Single viable CD3+CD4+CD8-CD45RO+ cells were sorted as the memory CD4+ T cells. This specimen comes from a study of memory CD4+ T cells and cytomegalovirus serostatus. V is TRBV5-8 and J is TRBJ2-1; 7 nucleotides align to TRBD1. Input material: memory CD4+ T cells from blood. This clonotype originated in an adult in good health and CMV-seronegative. CDR3 nucleotides: TGTGCCAGCAGCCCCCGGGACAGCTACAATGAGCAGTTCTTC. Amino acid sequence: CASSPRDSYNEQFF.